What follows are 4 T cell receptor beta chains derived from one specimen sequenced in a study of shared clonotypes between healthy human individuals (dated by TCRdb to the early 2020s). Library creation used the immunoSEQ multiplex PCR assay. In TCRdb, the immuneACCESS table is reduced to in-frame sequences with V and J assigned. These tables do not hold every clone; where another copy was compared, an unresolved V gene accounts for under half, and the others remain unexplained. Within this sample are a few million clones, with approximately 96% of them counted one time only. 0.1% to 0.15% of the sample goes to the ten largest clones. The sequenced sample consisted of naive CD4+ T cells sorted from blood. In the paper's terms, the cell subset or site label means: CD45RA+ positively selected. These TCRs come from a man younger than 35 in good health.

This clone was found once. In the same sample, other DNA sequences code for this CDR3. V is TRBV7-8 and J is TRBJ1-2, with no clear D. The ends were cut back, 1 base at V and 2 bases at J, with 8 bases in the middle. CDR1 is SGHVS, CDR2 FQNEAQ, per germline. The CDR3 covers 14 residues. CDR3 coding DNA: TGTGCCAGCAGCTTAGGCACAGCAAACTATGGCTACACCTTC. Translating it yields CASSLGTANYGYTF.

The CDR3 spells CASRGTSGDPYEQYF. In DNA form, the CDR3 reads TGTGCCAGCAGGGGGACTAGCGGGGACCCCTACGAGCAGTACTTC. The chain uses TRBV2 and TRBJ2-7; 13 bases are a match to TRBD2. V was pared by 6 bases and J by 2 bases, with 4 bases of the junction left unmatched. Germline assignment: CDR1 SNHLY and CDR2 FYNNEI. There are 15 residues in the CDR3.

The CDR3: CASSLLQGSEQYF. CDR3 bases: TGTGCCAGCAGCTTACTCCAGGGGTCCGAGCAGTACTTC. The chain has TRBV7-2 and TRBJ2-7; TRBD1 is a possible D gene (6 bases). CDR1 and CDR2 (germline): SGHTA, FQGNSA. V shed 2 bases and J shed 6 bases, with 11 bases lying between them. The CDR3 is made up of 13 amino acids.

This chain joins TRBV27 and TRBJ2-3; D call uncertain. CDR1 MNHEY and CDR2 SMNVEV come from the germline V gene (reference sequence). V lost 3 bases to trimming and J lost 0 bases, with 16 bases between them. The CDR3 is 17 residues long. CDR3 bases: TGTGCCAGCAGTTTTTCCGGAGTGGGAACTAGCACAGATACGCAGTATTTT. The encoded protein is CASSFSGVGTSTDTQYF.